Given below is one T cell receptor beta chain in context. The antigen remains unidentified. Trimming took 0 bases from V and 3 from J; bases not matched to a gene: 9. CDR1 is SGDLS, CDR2 YYNGEE, per germline. The CDR3 runs 17 residues. TCRdb's copy holds only in-frame clones and misses some; the assay was immunoSEQ multiplex PCR. Of around 130,000 clones listed, under 95% are singletons. These data come from a study of T cell responses to AZD1222 COVID-19 vaccine. Study results and limitations: Most donors were white British, females outnumbered males, and clonal diversity was possibly underestimated. Mapped onto spike, vaccine-associated CD4 TCRs spanned it and were dominant at 160-218 and 743-854. Close to half of spike-specific TCRs reportedly recognize unmutated variant regions. Breadth and depth of Spike-specific TCRs rose after two AZD1222 doses.

This receptor was obtained from an adult who received the MenACWY meningococcal vaccine as a control. Sample: peripheral blood, taken 28 days after the second dose of the MenACWY control vaccine. The V gene is TRBV9, the J gene TRBJ2-4, with 7 positions matching TRBD2. CDR3 bases: TGTGCCAGCAGCGTAGATTTGAATTCGGGGGGCAAAAACATTCAGTACTTC. Protein product: CASSVDLNSGGKNIQYF.